This T cell receptor beta chain is drawn from a study of T cell responses to AZD1222 COVID-19 vaccine. As for the study in general: Second-dose intervals near 4 or 12 weeks were combined.

Trimming removed 3 bases at V and 4 bases at J, with 20 bases between. CDR3 length equals 16 residues. The germline V gene has CDR1 SGHKS and CDR2 YYEKEE (reference sequence). Details on this clone: Antigen: not known.

Clones were sequenced by immunoSEQ multiplex PCR, and TCRdb holds only the in-frame ones, with some missing. The data contain about 170,000 clones, 90% of them singletons. Whole-study results and caveats: The donor group comprised mostly white British people and more females; the analysis possibly underestimated clonal diversity. Across the whole spike, CD4 TCRs peaked at regions 160-218 and 743-854. Samples come after the peak T cell response, not at day 14.

The rearrangement joins TRBV5-5 to TRBJ2-7; D possibly corresponds to TRBD2 (5 bases). This material consisted of peripheral blood, taken on day 0 of AZD1222 vaccination. The source is an adult in good health. CDR3 protein: CASSSPPRGTKYEQYF. DNA for the CDR3: TGTGCCAGCAGCTCGCCCCCACGGGGTACGAAGTACGAGCAGTACTTC.